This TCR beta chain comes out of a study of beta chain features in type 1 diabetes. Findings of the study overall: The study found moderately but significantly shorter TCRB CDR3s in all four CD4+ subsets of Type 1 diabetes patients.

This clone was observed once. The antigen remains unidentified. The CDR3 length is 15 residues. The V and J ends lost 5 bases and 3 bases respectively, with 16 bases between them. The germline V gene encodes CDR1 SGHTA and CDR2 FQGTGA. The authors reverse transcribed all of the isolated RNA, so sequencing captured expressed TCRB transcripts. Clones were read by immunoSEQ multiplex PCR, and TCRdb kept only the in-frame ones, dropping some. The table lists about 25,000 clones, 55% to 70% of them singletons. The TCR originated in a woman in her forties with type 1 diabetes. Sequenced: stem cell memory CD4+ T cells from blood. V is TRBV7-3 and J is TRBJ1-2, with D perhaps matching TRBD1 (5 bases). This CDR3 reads CASSRDRGMDYGYTF. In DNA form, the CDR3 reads TGTGCCAGCAGCCGCGATCGGGGGATGGACTATGGCTACACCTTC.